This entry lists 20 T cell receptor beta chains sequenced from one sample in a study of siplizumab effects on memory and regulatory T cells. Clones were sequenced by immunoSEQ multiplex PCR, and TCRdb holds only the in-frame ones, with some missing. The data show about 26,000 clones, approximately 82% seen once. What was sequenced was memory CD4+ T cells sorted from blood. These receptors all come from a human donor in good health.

The CDR3 DNA reads TGTGCCAGCAGCCATGGACGGGGGAATTCACCCCTCCACTTT. This codes for CASSHGRGNSPLHF. The rearrangement uses TRBV4-2 and TRBJ1-6; maybe TRBD1 (5 bases). V was cut by 3 bases and J by 7 bases, with 10 bases left in between. The germline gives CDR1 LGHNA, CDR2 YNFKEQ. The CDR3 length is 14 residues.

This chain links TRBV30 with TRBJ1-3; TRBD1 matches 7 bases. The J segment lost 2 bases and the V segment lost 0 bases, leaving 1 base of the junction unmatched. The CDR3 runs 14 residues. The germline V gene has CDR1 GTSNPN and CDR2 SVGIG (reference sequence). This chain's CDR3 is CAWSVGTAGNTIYF. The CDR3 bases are TGTGCCTGGAGTGTAGGGACAGCTGGAAACACCATATATTTT. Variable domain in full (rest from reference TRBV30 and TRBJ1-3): SQTIHQWPATLVQPVGSPLSLECTVEGTSNPNLYWYRQAAGRGLQLLFYSVGIGQISSEVPQNLSASRPQDRQFILSSKKLLLSDSGFYLCAWSVGTAGNTIYFGEGSWLTVV.

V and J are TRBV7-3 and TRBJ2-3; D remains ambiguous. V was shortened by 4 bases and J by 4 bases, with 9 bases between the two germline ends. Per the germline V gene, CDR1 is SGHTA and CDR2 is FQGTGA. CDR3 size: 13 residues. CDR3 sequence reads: CASSSTYPDTQYF. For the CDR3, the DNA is TGTGCCAGCAGCTCAACCTATCCAGATACGCAGTATTTT. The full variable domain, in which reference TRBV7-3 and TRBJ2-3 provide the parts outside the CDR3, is GAGVSQTPSNKVTEKGKYVELRCDPISGHTALYWYRQSLGQGPEFLIYFQGTGAADDSGLPNDRFFAVRPEGSVSTLKIQRTERGDSAVYLCASSSTYPDTQYFGPGTRLTVL.

The CDR3 sequence: CASSVAARDYKNEQYF. The CDR3 DNA reads as TGTGCCAGCAGCGTCGCAGCCCGGGACTATAAAAACGAGCAGTACTTC. V is TRBV9 and J is TRBJ2-7; 7 positions agree with TRBD2. The V gene's germline CDR1 is SGDLS and CDR2 YYNGEE. This CDR3 has 16 residues. V lost 2 bases, J lost 5 bases, and 13 bases stayed unmatched. The full variable domain, in which reference TRBV9 and TRBJ2-7 provide the parts outside the CDR3, is DSGVTQTPKHLITATGQRVTLRCSPRSGDLSVYWYQQSLDQGLQFLIQYYNGEERAKGNILERFSAQQFPDLHSELNLSSLELGDSALYFCASSVAARDYKNEQYFGPGTRLTVT.

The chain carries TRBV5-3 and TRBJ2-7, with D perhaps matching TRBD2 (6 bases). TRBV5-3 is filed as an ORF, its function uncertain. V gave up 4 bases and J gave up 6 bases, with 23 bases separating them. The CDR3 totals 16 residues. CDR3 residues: CARSGRHGTLRGEQYF. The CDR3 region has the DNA TGTGCCAGAAGCGGCCGGCACGGGACTTTGCGAGGCGAGCAGTACTTC.

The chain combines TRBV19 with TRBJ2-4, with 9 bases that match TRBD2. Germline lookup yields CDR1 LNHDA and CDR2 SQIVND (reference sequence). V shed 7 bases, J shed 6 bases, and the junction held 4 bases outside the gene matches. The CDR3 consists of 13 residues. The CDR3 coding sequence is TGTGCCAGTAACCCAGCGGGAGGAAACATTCAGTACTTC. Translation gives CASNPAGGNIQYF.

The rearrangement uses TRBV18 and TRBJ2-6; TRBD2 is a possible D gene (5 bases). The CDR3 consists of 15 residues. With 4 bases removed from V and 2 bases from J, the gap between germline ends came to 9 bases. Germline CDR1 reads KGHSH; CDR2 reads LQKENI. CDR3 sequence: CASSLRVAGANVLTF. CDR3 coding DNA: TGTGCCAGCTCACTGAGGGTAGCTGGGGCCAACGTCCTGACTTTC. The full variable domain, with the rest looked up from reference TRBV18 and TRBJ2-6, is NAGVMQNPRHLVRRRGQEARLRCSPMKGHSHVYWYRQLPEEGLKFMVYLQKENIIDESGMPKERFSAEFPKEGPSILRIQQVVRGDSAAYFCASSLRVAGANVLTFGAGSRLTVL.

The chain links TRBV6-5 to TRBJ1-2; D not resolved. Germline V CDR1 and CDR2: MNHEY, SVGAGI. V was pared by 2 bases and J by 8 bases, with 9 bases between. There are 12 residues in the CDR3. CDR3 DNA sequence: TGTGCCAGCAGTTACCAGAGATCCGGCTACACCTTC. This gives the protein CASSYQRSGYTF.

CDR3 in DNA: TGTGCCAGCAGTATGGGACAGTTTAACTACGAGCAGTACTTC. This gives the protein CASSMGQFNYEQYF. The chain combines TRBV2 with TRBJ2-7; 7 nucleotides line up with TRBD1. The CDR3 loop spans 14 amino acids. The J segment lost 3 bases and the V segment lost 5 bases, leaving 7 bases of the junction unmatched. CDR1 is SNHLY and CDR2 is FYNNEI in the germline V gene.

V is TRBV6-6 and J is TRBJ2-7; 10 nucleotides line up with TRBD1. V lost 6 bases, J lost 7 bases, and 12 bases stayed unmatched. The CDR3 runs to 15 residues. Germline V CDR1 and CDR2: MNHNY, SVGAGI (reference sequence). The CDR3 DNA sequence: TGTGCCAGCAGCCCCACCGGGACAGGGGTGTGGGAGCAGTACTTC. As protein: CASSPTGTGVWEQYF.

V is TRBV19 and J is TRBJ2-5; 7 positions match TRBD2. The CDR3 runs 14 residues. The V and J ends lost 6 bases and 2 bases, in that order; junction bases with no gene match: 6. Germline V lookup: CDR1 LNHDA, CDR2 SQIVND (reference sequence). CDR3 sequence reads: CASRAGTSQETQYF. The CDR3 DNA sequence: TGTGCCAGTAGAGCGGGGACTTCTCAAGAGACCCAGTACTTC.

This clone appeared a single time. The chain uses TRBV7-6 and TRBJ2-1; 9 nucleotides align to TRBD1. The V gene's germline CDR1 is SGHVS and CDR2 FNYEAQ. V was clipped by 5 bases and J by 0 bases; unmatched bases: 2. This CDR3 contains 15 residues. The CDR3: CASSRGQGSYNEQFF. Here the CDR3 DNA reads TGTGCCAGCAGCCGGGGACAGGGCTCCTACAATGAGCAGTTCTTC. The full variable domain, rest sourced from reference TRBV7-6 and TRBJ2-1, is GAGVSQSPRYKVTKRGQDVALRCDPISGHVSLYWYRQALGQGPEFLTYFNYEAQQDKSGLPNDRFSAERPEGSISTLTIQRTEQRDSAMYRCASSRGQGSYNEQFFGPGTRLTVL.

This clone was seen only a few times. This chain's CDR3 is CASSVQGGTEAFF. CDR3 DNA: TGTGCCAGCAGTGTACAGGGTGGGACTGAAGCTTTCTTT. The V and J genes are TRBV2 and TRBJ1-1; tentative D call: TRBD1 (6 bases). Trimming removed 4 bases from V and 5 bases from J, with 11 bases in between. Germline V gives CDR1 SNHLY, CDR2 FYNNEI. This CDR3 comprises 13 residues.

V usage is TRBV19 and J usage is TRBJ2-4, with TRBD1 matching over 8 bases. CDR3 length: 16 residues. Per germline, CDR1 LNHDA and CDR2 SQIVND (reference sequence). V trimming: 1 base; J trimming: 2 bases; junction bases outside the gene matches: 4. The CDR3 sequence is CASSIGNRGSKNIQYF. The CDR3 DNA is TGTGCCAGTAGTATAGGGAACAGGGGGTCCAAAAACATTCAGTACTTC.

CDR3 residues: CASSLGAGGSYEQYF. In nucleotides, the CDR3 is TGTGCCAGCAGTCTAGGGGCGGGTGGCTCCTACGAGCAGTACTTC. The genes are TRBV27 and TRBJ2-7; the D gene could be TRBD1 or TRBD2 (5 bases each). Per germline, CDR1 MNHEY and CDR2 SMNVEV (reference sequence). The CDR3 length is 15 residues. V lost 5 bases and J 0 bases, leaving 14 bases between the germline ends.

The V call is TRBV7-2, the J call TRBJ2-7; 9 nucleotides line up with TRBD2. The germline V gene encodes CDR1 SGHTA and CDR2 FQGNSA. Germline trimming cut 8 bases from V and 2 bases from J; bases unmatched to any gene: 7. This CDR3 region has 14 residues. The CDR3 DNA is TGTGCCAGCGGCGGACAGCGGGAGGCCTACGAGCAGTACTTC. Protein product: CASGGQREAYEQYF.

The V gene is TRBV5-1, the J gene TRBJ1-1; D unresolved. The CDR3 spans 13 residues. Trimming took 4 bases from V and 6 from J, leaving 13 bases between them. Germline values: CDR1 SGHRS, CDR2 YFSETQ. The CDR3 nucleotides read TGCGCCAGCAGCAGGCAGGCCGAGTCTGAAGCTTTCTTT. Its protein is CASSRQAESEAFF.

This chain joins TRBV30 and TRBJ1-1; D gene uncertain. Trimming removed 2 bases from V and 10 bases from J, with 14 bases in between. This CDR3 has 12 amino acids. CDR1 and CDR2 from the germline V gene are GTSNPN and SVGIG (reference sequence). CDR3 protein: CAWSSGPGGAFF. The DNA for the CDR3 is TGTGCCTGGAGTTCTGGACCCGGAGGAGCTTTCTTT.

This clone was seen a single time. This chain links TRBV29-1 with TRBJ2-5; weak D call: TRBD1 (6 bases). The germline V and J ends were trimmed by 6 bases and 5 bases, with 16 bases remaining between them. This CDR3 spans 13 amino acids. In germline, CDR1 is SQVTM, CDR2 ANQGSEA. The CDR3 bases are TGCAGCGTGGGGGCCAACCTCGGGGAGACCCAGTACTTC. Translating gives CSVGANLGETQYF. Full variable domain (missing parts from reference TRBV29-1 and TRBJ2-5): SAVISQKPSRDICQRGTSLTIQCQVDSQVTMMFWYRQQPGQSLTLIATANQGSEATYESGFVIDKFPISRPNLTFSTLTVSNMSPEDSSIYLCSVGANLGETQYFGPGTRLLVL.

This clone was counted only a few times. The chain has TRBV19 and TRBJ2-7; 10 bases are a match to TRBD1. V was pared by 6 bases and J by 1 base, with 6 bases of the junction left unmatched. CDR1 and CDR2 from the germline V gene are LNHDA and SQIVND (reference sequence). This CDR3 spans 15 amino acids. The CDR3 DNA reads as TGTGCCAGTAGCAGCCGGACAGGGGGGTCCTACGAGCAGTACTTC. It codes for CASSSRTGGSYEQYF.